Listed here are 2 T cell receptor beta chains from one sample, sequenced in a study of T cells in Graves' hyperthyroidism and ophthalmopathy (dated by TCRdb to between 2017 and 2020). The protocol used for the library was multiplex PCR. Sequenced on an Illumina HiSeq 2000. The TCR beta CDR3 regions were amplified from RNA transcripts. A first-round RT-PCR of the TCR CDR3 used the HTBI primer set with the Qiagen OneStep RT-PCR kit. TCRdb cleaned the public reads at Q25 with fastp, built clones with MiXCR and kept in-frame beta chains. Every entry covers one CDR3 protein and lists the most common genes and DNA from its rows. The table for this sample lists 700,000 to 950,000 distinct CDR3 sequences; under 45% of them were counted only once. Around a third of the sample goes to the ten largest clones. The sample taken for sequencing was blood. The receptors originated from a woman between 40 and 55 years old with Graves' hyperthyroidism.

This clonotype showed up just once. The CDR3 does not close with the conserved phenylalanine or tryptophan, likely indicating a read error. The gene calls are TRBV12-3 or TRBV12-4 and TRBJ1-1; 7 bases match TRBD1. The ends lost 3 bases at V and 4 bases at J; junction bases unmatched: 8. The CDR3 runs to 15 residues. This chain's CDR3 is CASSFRYRGGTEAFL. The DNA of the CDR3 is TGTGCCAGCAGTTTTAGATACAGGGGAGGCACTGAAGCTTTCCTT.

A few counts support this clonotype. The junction differs from germline at one of its ends, possibly a read error. The J gene is TRBJ1-4, the V gene TRBV6-5, with 8 bases lining up with TRBD1. The length of the CDR3 is 15 residues. The V gene's germline CDR1 is MNHEY and CDR2 SVGAGI. CDR3 in DNA: TGCGCCAGCAGCGACCGGGACAGGCTTAATGAAAAACTGTTTTTT. Encoded protein: CASSDRDRLNEKLFF.